Listed below are T cell receptor beta chains from one sample, sequenced in a study of T cell changes during pregnancy in multiple sclerosis. Some clones are missing from TCRdb's copy, which holds only in-frame ones; the method was immunoSEQ multiplex PCR. This table holds about 100,000 clones, around 93% found once. Specimen: peripheral blood, collected in the third trimester of pregnancy. The source of these receptors is a female donor in good health, enrolled as a control in a pregnancy study. CDR3s include the opening cysteine and the closing phenylalanine or tryptophan. A D gene is named only where the DNA matches it firmly. Clone size, where shown, is once, few, many, or a class for clones that have expanded.

cdr3_aa cdr3_nt v_call d_call j_call clone_size
CASSIDRGFYGYTF TGTGCCAGTAGTATTGATCGAGGCTTCTATGGCTACACCTTC TRBV19 - TRBJ1-2 -
CAWKTVSHEQYF TGCGCCTGGAAAACAGTGAGCCACGAGCAGTACTTC TRBV23-1 - TRBJ2-7 -
CASSSLVGRGTEAFF - TRBV21-1 - TRBJ1-1 -
CASSPALAVQYEQYF TGCGCCAGCAGCCCTGCCCTAGCGGTACAATACGAGCAGTACTTC TRBV4-3 TRBD2 TRBJ2-7 -
CASSPAQGTQYF TGTGCCAGCAGTCCCGCCCAGGGGACCCAGTACTTC TRBV27 - TRBJ2-5 -
CASSVSFWASGGAGNEQFF TGTGCCAGCAGCGTTAGTTTTTGGGCTAGCGGGGGGGCGGGCAATGAGCAGTTCTTC TRBV9 TRBD2 TRBJ2-1 -
CASSLAQGPEQFF TGTGCCAGCAGCTTAGCGCAGGGGCCGGAGCAGTTCTTC TRBV7-9 - TRBJ2-1 -
CASSVGGWSNQPQHF TGTGCCAGCAGCGTAGGAGGGTGGAGCAATCAGCCCCAGCATTTT TRBV9 - TRBJ1-5 -
CASSQERGSSYNEQFF TGCGCCAGCAGCCAAGAACGGGGGAGCTCCTACAATGAGCAGTTCTTC TRBV4-3 - TRBJ2-1 -
CASSPDRGGTDTQYF TGTGCCAGCAGCCCAGACAGGGGTGGCACAGATACGCAGTATTTT TRBV27 TRBD1 TRBJ2-3 -
CAWSVLGRGVWGRTEAFF TGTGCCTGGAGTGTATTGGGTCGGGGGGTGTGGGGCAGAACTGAAGCTTTCTTT TRBV30 - TRBJ1-1 -
CASTEGGTEAFF TGTGCCAGTACAGAAGGGGGTACTGAAGCTTTCTTT TRBV28 - TRBJ1-1 -
CASSQQRTGIDEQFF TGTGCCAGCTCACAACAAAGGACAGGGATCGATGAGCAGTTCTTC TRBV18 TRBD1 TRBJ2-1 once
CASSLSSQGAGGYTF TGTGCCAGCAGTTTATCGTCCCAGGGGGCAGGAGGCTACACCTTC TRBV27 TRBD1 TRBJ1-2 -
CASSVAIRGGTDTQYF TGTGCCAGCAGCGTAGCAATCCGGGGGGGGACAGATACGCAGTATTTT TRBV9 TRBD2 TRBJ2-3 -
CAISDLTGARQETQYF TGTGCCATCAGTGACCTGACAGGGGCGAGACAAGAGACCCAGTACTTC TRBV10-3 TRBD1 TRBJ2-5 -
CASSINDRASEAFF TGTGCCAGTAGTATAAACGACAGGGCCTCTGAAGCTTTCTTT TRBV19 TRBD1 TRBJ1-1 -
CASSLERDYEQYF TGTGCCAGCAGCTTAGAGAGGGACTACGAGCAGTACTTC TRBV11-2 - TRBJ2-7 -
CASSLRLAGGADTQYF TGTGCCAGCAGCCTGAGACTAGCGGGGGGGGCAGATACGCAGTATTTT TRBV7-6 TRBD2 TRBJ2-3 -
CASSDQTGYTF TGTGCCAGCAGTGACCAGACAGGCTACACCTTC TRBV6-5 - TRBJ1-2 -
CASSQDPWDFGSSGNTIYF TGCGCCAGCAGCCAAGACCCCTGGGACTTCGGGTCTTCTGGAAACACCATATATTTT TRBV4-1 - TRBJ1-3 -
CASSSRQTHDEQYF TGTGCCAGCAGTTCTCGACAGACACACGACGAGCAGTACTTC TRBV6-5 - TRBJ2-7 -
CASSIAGRSEQYF TGTGCCAGTAGTATTGCGGGGCGATCCGAGCAGTACTTC TRBV19 - TRBJ2-7 once
CANEAFDTGELFF TGTGCCAACGAAGCATTCGACACCGGGGAGCTGTTTTTT TRBV11-2 - TRBJ2-2 -
CASSQMGLAGGPVDTGELFF TGCGCCAGCAGCCAAATGGGACTAGCGGGGGGGCCAGTTGACACCGGGGAGCTGTTTTTT TRBV4-3 TRBD2 TRBJ2-2 once
CASSQGTAEAFF TGCGCCAGCAGCCAAGGGACAGCTGAAGCTTTCTTT TRBV5-1 TRBD1 TRBJ1-1 -
CASSFGGFSSYEQYF TGTGCCAGCAGCTTCGGGGGGTTTTCTTCCTACGAGCAGTACTTC TRBV11-2 TRBD2 TRBJ2-7 -
CASRTIYGYTF TGTGCCAGCAGAACTATATATGGCTACACCTTC TRBV27 - TRBJ1-2 -
CASSLGVPETEAFF TGTGCCAGCAGCCTAGGAGTTCCCGAGACTGAAGCTTTCTTT TRBV5-5 - TRBJ1-1 -
CASSPRGFSTDTQYF TGTGCCAGCAGCCCACGGGGGTTCAGCACAGATACGCAGTATTTT TRBV9 - TRBJ2-3 once
CAWSLTGEPYNSPLHF TGTGCCTGGAGTTTGACAGGGGAACCCTATAATTCACCCCTCCACTTT TRBV30 TRBD1 TRBJ1-6 -
CASVTGMSGYTF TGTGCCAGCGTGACAGGGATGAGTGGCTACACCTTC TRBV19 TRBD1 TRBJ1-2 -
CSAGGANTGELFF TGCAGCGCGGGGGGAGCGAACACCGGGGAGCTGTTTTTT TRBV29-1 TRBD2 TRBJ2-2 -
CASSFFYNTEAFF TGTGCCAGCAGCTTCTTCTACAACACTGAAGCTTTCTTT TRBV7-9 - TRBJ1-1 few
CAWLKGQVLNTEAFF TGTGCCTGGTTGAAGGGACAGGTTCTGAACACTGAAGCTTTCTTT TRBV30 TRBD1 TRBJ1-1 -
CASSVDLGDTGELFF TGTGCCAGCAGCGTAGATCTGGGAGACACCGGGGAGCTGTTTTTT TRBV9 - TRBJ2-2 -
CASSDVGQGFLEQYF TGTGCCAGCAGTGATGTAGGACAGGGTTTCTTGGAGCAGTACTTC TRBV6-1 TRBD1 TRBJ2-7 -
CATSRSGGSYNEQFF TGTGCCACCAGCAGATCAGGGGGTTCCTACAATGAGCAGTTCTTC TRBV15 TRBD1 TRBJ2-1 -
CASSPPGGTEGEKLFF TGTGCCAGCAGCCCCCCTGGGGGGACAGAGGGGGAAAAACTGTTTTTT TRBV9 TRBD1 TRBJ1-4 once
CASSLEAGGNSPLHF TGCGCCAGCAGCTTGGAGGCAGGGGGTAATTCACCCCTCCACTTT TRBV5-1 TRBD1 TRBJ1-6 -
CAWRDSPGRAEAFF TGTGCCTGGAGGGACAGCCCAGGGAGGGCTGAAGCTTTCTTT TRBV30 - TRBJ1-1 once
CASSPGGKQGYQPQHF TGCGCCAGCAGCCCGGGGGGGAAACAGGGCTATCAGCCCCAGCATTTT TRBV5-1 - TRBJ1-5 -
CSVGEGLAQHF TGCAGCGTTGGGGAGGGTTTAGCTCAGCATTTT TRBV29-1 - TRBJ1-5 once
CASSFPTGTGGKLAYEQYF TGTGCCAGCAGCTTTCCAACCGGGACAGGGGGGAAATTAGCCTACGAGCAGTACTTC TRBV11-2 TRBD1 TRBJ2-7 -
CASSQNDRAEKLFF TGCGCCAGCAGCCAAAACGACAGGGCTGAAAAACTGTTTTTT TRBV4-1 TRBD1 TRBJ1-4 -
CASSLAGRGNTEAFF TGTGCCAGCAGCTTAGCTGGCAGGGGAAACACTGAAGCTTTCTTT TRBV7-9 - TRBJ1-1 -
CASTPGHLNTGELFF TGTGCCAGCACCCCGGGACACTTGAACACCGGGGAGCTGTTTTTT TRBV6-1 - TRBJ2-2 -
CAWRGDSMNTEAFF TGTGCCTGGAGGGGGGACAGCATGAACACTGAAGCTTTCTTT TRBV30 TRBD1 TRBJ1-1 few
CASRGGITDTQYF TGTGCCAGTCGCGGGGGGATCACAGATACGCAGTATTTT TRBV19 TRBD2 TRBJ2-3 -
CASSVNRGTEAFF TGTGCCAGCAGCGTTAACAGGGGCACTGAAGCTTTCTTT TRBV6-4 TRBD1 TRBJ1-1 once
CASSQGTFTGYTF TGCGCCAGCAGCCAGGGCACTTTCACAGGCTACACCTTC TRBV4-3 - TRBJ1-2 -
CASSQVHGHTGELFF TGTGCCAGCAGCCAAGTCCACGGACATACCGGGGAGCTGTTTTTT TRBV14 - TRBJ2-2 -
CASSQTGGTEAFF TGTGCCAGCAGCCAGACAGGGGGGACTGAAGCTTTCTTT TRBV7-9 TRBD1 TRBJ1-1 -
CASSLVRGARGANVLTF TGTGCCAGCAGCTTAGTGCGGGGGGCAAGAGGGGCCAACGTCCTGACTTTC TRBV11-2 TRBD2 TRBJ2-6 -
CSVDGQGRQETQYF TGCAGCGTGGACGGACAGGGCAGGCAAGAGACCCAGTACTTC TRBV29-1 TRBD1 TRBJ2-5 -
CASSQEDSASGGNEQFF TGTGCCAGCAGCCAAGAAGATTCGGCTAGCGGGGGGAATGAGCAGTTCTTC TRBV4-2 TRBD2 TRBJ2-1 -
CASSPIRGRSNYGYTF TGTGCCAGCAGCCCGATCAGGGGCCGATCTAACTATGGCTACACCTTC TRBV11-2 - TRBJ1-2 -
CASSEARRDYGYTF TGTGCCAGCAGTGAAGCGCGCAGGGACTATGGCTACACCTTC TRBV2 - TRBJ1-2 -
CASSIGRTGPRGYEQYF TGTGCCAGCAGCATCGGAAGGACAGGCCCTAGGGGCTACGAGCAGTACTTC TRBV21-1 - TRBJ2-7 -
CASSIGGVDQPQHF TGTGCCAGTAGTATTGGAGGGGTAGATCAGCCCCAGCATTTT TRBV19 - TRBJ1-5 -